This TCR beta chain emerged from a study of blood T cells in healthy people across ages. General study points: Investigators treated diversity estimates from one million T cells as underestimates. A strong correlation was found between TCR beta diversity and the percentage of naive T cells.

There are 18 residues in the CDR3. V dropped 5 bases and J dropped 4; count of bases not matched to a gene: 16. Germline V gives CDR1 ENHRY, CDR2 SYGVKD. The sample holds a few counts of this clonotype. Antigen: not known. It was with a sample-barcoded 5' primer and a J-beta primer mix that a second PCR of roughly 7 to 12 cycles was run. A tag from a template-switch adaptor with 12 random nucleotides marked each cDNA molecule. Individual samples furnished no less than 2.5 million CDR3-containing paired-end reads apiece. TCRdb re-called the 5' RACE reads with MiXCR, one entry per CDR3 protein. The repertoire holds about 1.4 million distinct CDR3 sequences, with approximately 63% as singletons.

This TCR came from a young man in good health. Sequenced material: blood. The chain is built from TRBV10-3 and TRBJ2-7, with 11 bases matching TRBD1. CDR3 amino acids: CAISSLVVGTGGIYEQYF. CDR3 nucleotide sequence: TGTGCCATCAGTTCCCTCGTCGTTGGGACAGGGGGAATTTACGAGCAGTACTTC.